One and the same sample provided the 17 T cell receptor beta chains below, sequenced in a study of Ad26.COV2.S vaccination and SARS-CoV-2 variants. Treatment noted: over 15 received Ad26.COV2.S at low or high dose, single or two shots; about 5 received placebo; per-sample allocation not given. All samples were drawn on day 63, counting from the first vaccine or placebo injection. This table comes from immunoSEQ multiplex PCR, and its TCRdb copy is limited to in-frame clones, with some not included. The sample lists 410,000 or so clones, about nine tenths seen once, with more than 9% in the top ten. Sequenced material: peripheral blood, taken in a trial of Ad26.COV2.S vaccine versus placebo. The receptors were gathered from a person aged 18-65 years who received the Ad26.COV2.S COVID-19 vaccine or a placebo.

This chain connects TRBV3-1 (or the pseudogene TRBV3-2) to TRBJ1-3; tentatively, D is TRBD1 (6 bases). CDR1 is LGHDT and CDR2 is YNNKEL in the germline V gene (reference sequence). The CDR3 consists of 14 residues. Trimming removed 2 bases at V and 7 bases at J, with 12 bases between. This CDR3 reads CASSQCGGANTIYF. Written as DNA, the CDR3 is TGTGCCAGCAGCCAATGCGGGGGGGCGAACACCATATATTTT.

The chain links TRBV11-2 to TRBJ2-7, with 14 bases lining up with TRBD2. CDR1 SGHAT and CDR2 FQNNGV come from the germline V gene. CDR3 length equals 17 residues. J was trimmed by 6 bases and V by 5 bases; bases with no gene match: 12. The CDR3 DNA sequence: TGTGCCAGCAGCCCAGGGACTAGCGGGAGTGGGCTCGGCGAGCAGTACTTC. Protein: CASSPGTSGSGLGEQYF. Using reference TRBV11-2 and TRBJ2-7 for the parts outside the CDR3, the full variable domain is EAGVAQSPRYKIIEKRQSVAFWCNPISGHATLYWYQQILGQGPKLLIQFQNNGVVDDSQLPKDRFSAERLKGVDSTLKIQPAKLEDSAVYLCASSPGTSGSGLGEQYFGPGTRLTVT.

As to this clone: Different DNA sequences within this sample yield the same CDR3. The genes are TRBV5-1 and TRBJ2-1; D unclear. This CDR3 has 14 residues. V was cut by 0 bases and J by 4 bases, with 8 bases left in between. From germline, CDR1 is SGHRS and CDR2 YFSETQ. In DNA, the CDR3 is TGCGCCAGCAGCTTGGGTGGCAGTTACAATGAGCAGTTCTTC. It specifies CASSLGGSYNEQFF.

The chain combines TRBV5-1 with TRBJ2-1; 9 bases line up with TRBD2. The CDR3 runs 15 residues. The trim removed 4 bases at V and 4 bases at J, leaving 6 bases unmatched. Germline V gene data show CDR1 as SGHRS and CDR2 as YFSETQ. CDR3 sequence (DNA): TGCGCCAGCAGCGTGGGGACTAGCCGATACAATGAGCAGTTCTTC. The encoded protein is CASSVGTSRYNEQFF.

The chain carries TRBV7-8 and TRBJ2-2; TRBD1 matches at 7 bases. Germline V gives CDR1 SGHVS, CDR2 FQNEAQ. Trimming cost V 1 base and J 2 bases; bases outside gene matches: 4. CDR3 length equals 16 residues. The CDR3 spells CASSLGTGANTGELFF. DNA for the CDR3: TGTGCCAGCAGCTTAGGGACAGGAGCTAACACCGGGGAGCTGTTTTTT. The full variable domain, in which reference TRBV7-8 and TRBJ2-2 provide the parts outside the CDR3, is GAGVSQSPRYKVAKRGQDVALRCDPISGHVSLFWYQQALGQGPEFLTYFQNEAQLDKSGLPSDRFFAERPEGSVSTLKIQRTQQEDSAVYLCASSLGTGANTGELFFGEGSRLTVL.

Of note for this clone: This specimen includes other DNA sequences encoding the same CDR3. The chain uses TRBV4-3 and TRBJ1-1; D is possibly TRBD1 (5 bases). The CDR3 loop spans 13 amino acids. V lost 0 bases and J lost 4, with 6 bases in between. Germline loops: CDR1 LGHNA, CDR2 YSLEER. CDR3 loop: CASSQEGGTEAFF. CDR3 in DNA: TGCGCCAGCAGCCAAGAGGGGGGCACTGAAGCTTTCTTT.

This rearrangement joins TRBV6-5 to TRBJ1-2; unclear D gene. Germline V lookup: CDR1 MNHEY, CDR2 SVGAGI. V was shortened by 2 bases and J by 5 bases, with 12 bases between the two germline ends. The CDR3 totals 14 residues. The CDR3 bases are TGTGCCAGCAGTTACGGCGGTAGTGGGTATGGCTACACCTTC. It codes for CASSYGGSGYGYTF.

The J gene is TRBJ2-3, the V gene TRBV20-1; TRBD1 is a possible D gene (5 bases). Germline V gene data show CDR1 as DFQATT and CDR2 as SNEGSKA (reference sequence). V dropped 6 bases and J dropped 8 bases, with 12 bases sitting between them. The CDR3 runs 11 residues. CDR3 in DNA: TGCAGTGCCGCGAGTCAGGGTACGCAGTATTTT. This codes for CSAASQGTQYF.

This sequence joins TRBV7-2 and TRBJ2-1, with 15 positions matching TRBD2. This CDR3 region has 19 residues. Losses at the gene ends were 3 bases for V and 4 bases for J; bases not matched to a gene: 10. Germline V gene sequence: CDR1 SGHTA, CDR2 FQGNSA. The CDR3 bases are TGTGCCAGCAGCTTGACCGGGACTAGCGGGAGGTCGGGGTACAATGAGCAGTTCTTC. Amino acids: CASSLTGTSGRSGYNEQFF.

This clone has just one count. The rearrangement joins TRBV7-9 to TRBJ2-1; D is possibly TRBD2 (6 bases). The CDR3 totals 14 residues. From germline, CDR1 is SEHNR and CDR2 FQNEAQ (reference sequence). Trimming removed 5 bases at V and 4 bases at J, with 12 bases between. This chain's CDR3 is CASSPSGVYNEQFF. Here the CDR3 DNA reads TGTGCCAGCAGCCCTTCGGGGGTGTACAATGAGCAGTTCTTC.

V usage is TRBV27 and J usage is TRBJ2-7, with 8 bases identical to TRBD2. J gave up 0 bases and V 9 bases, and 13 bases lay outside the gene matches. The CDR3 is made up of 16 amino acids. Germline CDR1 is MNHEY and CDR2 is SMNVEV (reference sequence). The CDR3 sequence is CASHPLGSGTSYEQYF. CDR3 DNA sequence: TGTGCCAGTCATCCCCTCGGTAGCGGGACCTCCTACGAGCAGTACTTC.

The gene calls are TRBV29-1 and TRBJ1-1; D gene uncertain. Germline loops: CDR1 SQVTM, CDR2 ANQGSEA. V was clipped by 5 bases and J by 1 base, with 11 bases between them. This CDR3 contains 13 residues. CDR3 region: CSVLGSTNTEAFF. DNA of the CDR3: TGCAGCGTTCTCGGATCTACGAACACTGAAGCTTTCTTT.

This clone was counted a single time. The CDR3, as DNA: TGTGCCAGCAGTTTATATCCAGGCTACGAGCAGTACTTC. Translating gives CASSLYPGYEQYF. The chain employs TRBV27 and TRBJ2-7; D remains unclear. The CDR3 sequence is 13 residues long. V lost 1 base to trimming and J lost 3 bases, with 7 bases between them. Per germline, CDR1 MNHEY and CDR2 SMNVEV (reference sequence).

The chain combines TRBV7-2 with TRBJ2-1; D call uncertain. The V and J ends lost 1 base and 5 bases respectively, with 15 bases between them. Germline V lookup: CDR1 SGHTA, CDR2 FQGNSA. The length of the CDR3 is 16 residues. CDR3 bases: TGTGCCAGCAGCTTAGTGGGCGGATCCGCCGACAATGAGCAGTTCTTC. Protein: CASSLVGGSADNEQFF.

The chain recombines TRBV21-1 with TRBJ1-5. TRBV21-1 is tagged as a pseudogene. The CDR3 runs 15 residues. The CDR3 bases are TGTGCCAGCAGCATCCCTTTAGATAGCAATCAGCCCCAGCATTTT. Its translation is CASSIPLDSNQPQHF.

The genes are TRBV29-1 and TRBJ2-7; TRBD2 matches 9 bases. The germline gives CDR1 SQVTM, CDR2 ANQGSEA. The V and J ends lost 6 bases and 7 bases, in that order; junction bases with no gene match: 10. The CDR3 extends over 13 amino acids. The CDR3 loop is CSVFGGRAREQYF. The CDR3 nucleotides are TGCAGCGTCTTCGGCGGGAGGGCCAGGGAGCAGTACTTC.

Only one count was recorded for this clone. J is TRBJ2-7 and V is TRBV6-5; the match to TRBD1 covers 7 bases. The CDR3 runs 14 residues. Looked up from germline, CDR1 is MNHEY and CDR2 is SVGAGI. V was pared by 6 bases and J by 2 bases, with 7 bases of the junction left unmatched. The CDR3 loop reads CASSRTGVPYEQYF. CDR3 nucleotide sequence: TGTGCCAGCAGCCGTACAGGGGTCCCCTACGAGCAGTACTTC.